The rows below give T cell receptor beta chains drawn from one sample of a study of cytomegalovirus exposure and HLA in healthy donors. The assay was immunoSEQ multiplex PCR, and TCRdb's table has in-frame clones only and misses some. The data show under 200,000 clones, around 68% seen once. Sequenced: PBMCs. Every receptor here comes from a girl under 18 in good health and CMV-seronegative. Both conserved end residues are part of each CDR3. D genes are given only for firm matches. Some rows mark clone size as missing; the rest say once, few, many or name a class of expanded clone.

D gene	J gene	V gene	clone size	CDR3 DNA	CDR3 protein
NA	TRBJ1-3	TRBV10-3	NA	TGTGCCATCAAGGAAACAGGGATGCTCCAAACTACACTCTCTGGAAACACCATATATTTT	CAIKETGMLQTTLSGNTIYF
TRBD1	TRBJ2-2	TRBV6-1	NA	TGTGCCAGTTCACGGACAGGGGAAGCCGGGGAGCTGTTTTTT	CASSRTGEAGELFF
TRBD1	TRBJ2-2	TRBV7-9	NA	TGTGCCAGCAGCTTAGCCTACCAGGGGGACACCCCGGGCACCGGGGAGCTGTTTTTT	CASSLAYQGDTPGTGELFF
NA	TRBJ2-1	TRBV5-4	NA	TGTGCCAGCAGCTTGGTTACAGGGTTGAATGAGCAGTTCTTC	CASSLVTGLNEQFF
NA	TRBJ2-7	TRBV5-1	NA	TGCGCCAGCAGCTTGCCGGAGCAGTACTTC	CASSLPEQYF
NA	TRBJ2-1	TRBV5-4	NA	TGTGCCAGCAAGCGACAGGGCGGGATGGATGAGCAGTTCTTC	CASKRQGGMDEQFF
NA	TRBJ2-3	TRBV5-1	NA	TGCGCCAGCAGCTTGGCGCTGGGGGCGGGTACAGATACGCAGTATTTT	CASSLALGAGTDTQYF
NA	TRBJ1-1	TRBV7-8	NA	TGTGCCAGCAGCACTTCTGAGATCTGGAACACTGAAGCTTTCTTT	CASSTSEIWNTEAFF
TRBD1	TRBJ1-2	TRBV19	NA	TGTGCCAGTAGTATTCAGGGGGCTAACTATGGCTACACCTTC	CASSIQGANYGYTF
NA	TRBJ2-3	TRBV7-9	NA	TGTGCCAGCAGCTGGGCCCCAGCGGAGACAGATACGCAGTATTTT	CASSWAPAETDTQYF
NA	TRBJ2-7	TRBV2	NA	TGTGCCAGCAGTGAAAGCCTCTTGGTCGAGCAGTACTTC	CASSESLLVEQYF
TRBD2	TRBJ2-5	TRBV11-3	NA	TGTGCCAGCAGCCTGACAGGGACTAGCGGTGTCCCTTACCAAGAGACCCAGTACTTC	CASSLTGTSGVPYQETQYF
TRBD1	TRBJ2-4	TRBV7-9	NA	TGTGCCAGCAGCCGGATGTGGACAGGGGGGAACATTCAGTACTTC	CASSRMWTGGNIQYF
NA	TRBJ1-5	TRBV6-1	NA	TGTGCCAGCTATCTCTCGGGGATCGGACAGCCCCAGCATTTT	CASYLSGIGQPQHF
NA	TRBJ1-2	TRBV4-1	NA	TGCGCCAGCAGCCAAGAAGCCTCCCCGGGACACATCCATGGCTACACCTTC	CASSQEASPGHIHGYTF
TRBD2	TRBJ2-1	TRBV19	NA	TGTGCCAGTAGTATGCGGGAGGTAGCGGTTGCCTACAATGAGCAGTTCTTC	CASSMREVAVAYNEQFF
NA	TRBJ1-6	TRBV6-1	NA	TGTGCCAGCCAGAACAGGAGCTCCTATAATTCACCCCTCCACTTT	CASQNRSSYNSPLHF
NA	TRBJ1-6	TRBV6-5	NA	TGTGCCAGCAGTTACTCGAGGGGGAGATCACCCCTCCACTTT	CASSYSRGRSPLHF
NA	TRBJ1-3	TRBV10-3	NA	TGTGCCATCAGCGACGGACAGCTTGGAAACACCATATATTTT	CAISDGQLGNTIYF
TRBD1	TRBJ2-3	TRBV5-1	NA	TGCGCCAGCAGCTTGGGGGGGACAGGGGTCACAGATACGCAGTATTTT	CASSLGGTGVTDTQYF
NA	TRBJ2-7	TRBV6-5	NA	TGTGCCAGCAGTACCGGGACCGGGGGCTACGAGCAGTACTTC	CASSTGTGGYEQYF
TRBD1	TRBJ2-3	TRBV9	NA	TGTGCCAGCAGCGTAGCGGAGGACAGGGGGGTCACAGATACGCAGTATTTT	CASSVAEDRGVTDTQYF
NA	TRBJ1-2	TRBV11-2	NA	TGTGCCAGCAGCTTAGCTTTCAGGGTAGCTAACTATGGCTACACCTTC	CASSLAFRVANYGYTF
TRBD1	TRBJ1-1	TRBV18	few	TGTGCCAGCTCACAGGGGGCAGGCTCTGAAGCTTTCTTT	CASSQGAGSEAFF
NA	TRBJ1-4	TRBV19	NA	TGTGCCAGTAGTATCGGAGGTGAAAAACTGTTTTTT	CASSIGGEKLFF
TRBD1	TRBJ1-3	TRBV6-5	NA	TGTGCCAGCAGTGCAAACTGGGACAGCGGAAACACCATATATTTT	CASSANWDSGNTIYF
TRBD2	TRBJ2-7	TRBV27	NA	TGTGCCAGCAGTTTATCGACGGGAGGGGTCTACGAGCAGTACTTC	CASSLSTGGVYEQYF
TRBD1	TRBJ1-2	TRBV29-1	NA	TGCAGCGCCTCGGACAGGGGTGGATATGGCTACACCTTC	CSASDRGGYGYTF
TRBD2	TRBJ2-7	TRBV5-1	NA	TGCGCCAGCAGCTTGGCGCTAGCGGGGGGGCGGATCTACGAGCAGTACTTC	CASSLALAGGRIYEQYF
NA	TRBJ2-2	TRBV29-1	NA	TGCAGCGTTGTACAGGTCGGGGAGCTGTTTTTT	CSVVQVGELFF